A single sample is the source of the 13 T cell receptor beta chains below, sequenced in a study of blood T cell repertoires in COVID-19. Sequencing was performed with immunoSEQ multiplex PCR; in TCRdb, only in-frame clones are kept and a portion is missing. Found here are some 180,000 clones, approximately 90% of them singletons; the top ten hold roughly 5.3%. The sample taken for sequencing was peripheral blood. All receptors come from a man aged 18 to 30 with COVID-19, enrolled during active disease.

The rearrangement joins TRBV19 to TRBJ2-1; a weak D match, TRBD2 (6 bases). CDR3 length: 14 residues. With 1 base removed from V and 8 bases from J, the gap between germline ends came to 12 bases. CDR1 is LNHDA and CDR2 is SQIVND in the germline V gene (reference sequence). The CDR3 region is CASSIGTGSDEQFF. For the CDR3, the DNA is TGTGCCAGTAGTATAGGGACCGGGAGCGATGAGCAGTTCTTC.

The chain links TRBV27 to TRBJ2-3, with 7 positions matching TRBD2. The germline gives CDR1 MNHEY, CDR2 SMNVEV (reference sequence). The CDR3 sequence is 13 residues long. The V segment lost 6 bases and the J segment 5 bases; nucleotides outside the gene matches: 5. The CDR3 DNA sequence: TGTGCCAGCAGATTGTTAGCGGGAGATACGCAGTATTTT. Translating gives CASRLLAGDTQYF.

This clone was counted between two and nine times. This rearrangement joins TRBV10-3 to TRBJ1-5, with TRBD1 matching over 9 bases. The CDR3 sequence is 14 residues long. Germline CDR1 ENHRY, CDR2 SYGVKD. The V gene end was trimmed by 4 bases and the J gene end by 6 bases; junction bases not matched to a gene: 4. CDR3 in DNA: TGTGCCATCAGTGCCGACAGGGGGAGTCAGCCCCAGCATTTT. This translates into CAISADRGSQPQHF.

The chain couples TRBV28 to TRBJ2-7; perhaps TRBD2 as D (6 bases). The ends were cut back, 6 bases at V and 3 bases at J, with 12 bases in the middle. This CDR3 region has 13 residues. The germline CDR1 and CDR2 sequences are MDHEN and SYDVKM. CDR3 bases: TGTGCCAGCAGCGGAGGAGGGAGCTACGAGCAGTACTTC. Translation gives CASSGGGSYEQYF. The variable domain in full, with the rest retrieved from reference TRBV28 and TRBJ2-7, is DVKVTQSSRYLVKRTGEKVFLECVQDMDHENMFWYRQDPGLGLRLIYFSYDVKMKEKGDIPEGYSVSREKKERFSLILESASTNQTSMYLCASSGGGSYEQYFGPGTRLTVT.

This clone was found a few times. The chain recombines TRBV6-5 with TRBJ1-4; 7 bases map to TRBD1. V was pared by 4 bases and J by 8 bases, with 13 bases of the junction left unmatched. Germline V CDR1 and CDR2: MNHEY, SVGAGI. The CDR3 is 16 amino acids. The DNA of the CDR3 is TGTGCCAGCAGTTCACAAGGCCCAACAGGGGACGAAAAACTGTTTTTT. Translating it yields CASSSQGPTGDEKLFF.

The V call is TRBV11-2, the J call TRBJ2-7; D not certain. From germline, CDR1 is SGHAT and CDR2 FQNNGV. V lost 5 bases to trimming and J lost 3 bases, with 14 bases between them. CDR3 length: 14 residues. CDR3 coding DNA: TGTGCCAGCAGCAGAGACACGACCTACTACGAGCAGTACTTC. Translation gives CASSRDTTYYEQYF.

V usage is TRBV15 and J usage is TRBJ2-3, with 10 positions matching TRBD2. The CDR3 loop spans 17 amino acids. The V segment lost 1 base and the J segment 6 bases; nucleotides outside the gene matches: 10. CDR1 and CDR2 (germline): LNHNV, YYDKDF (reference sequence). The CDR3 coding sequence is TGTGCCACCAGCAGAGCCACTAGCGGGGTACGGTTGGATACGCAGTATTTT. Encoded protein: CATSRATSGVRLDTQYF.

This clone was seen a few times. This chain uses TRBV4-3 with TRBJ2-7, with a weak D call TRBD2 (6 bases). The V gene lost 2 bases and the J gene lost 1 base, with 15 bases spanning the gap. The CDR3 is made up of 16 amino acids. The germline V gene encodes CDR1 LGHNA and CDR2 YSLEER. The CDR3 loop is CASSQNRASASYEQYF. Written as DNA, the CDR3 is TGCGCCAGCAGCCAAAATCGTGCTAGCGCGTCCTACGAGCAGTACTTC.

The V and J genes are TRBV2 and TRBJ1-1; 10 bases are shared with TRBD1. The ends lost 8 bases at V and 5 bases at J; junction bases unmatched: 14. The germline V gene has CDR1 SNHLY and CDR2 FYNNEI. The CDR3 totals 16 residues. DNA of the CDR3: TGTGCCAGCTACTCGTACCAGACAGGGGGCTCTACTGAAGCTTTCTTT. This encodes CASYSYQTGGSTEAFF.

This sequence joins TRBV29-1 and TRBJ1-1; D remains ambiguous. The CDR3 has 10 residues. CDR1 is SQVTM and CDR2 is ANQGSEA in the germline V gene. The V end lost 7 bases, the J end lost 6 bases, and 9 bases lay between the germline ends. Written as DNA, the CDR3 is TGCAGCGACGGGGTTGCTGAAGCTTTCTTT. Protein: CSDGVAEAFF.

V usage is TRBV7-6 and J usage is TRBJ2-1, with 7 positions matching TRBD2. From germline, CDR1 is SGHVS and CDR2 FNYEAQ. With V trimmed by 5 bases and J by 7 bases, 8 bases remained unmatched. The CDR3 has 14 residues. The CDR3 DNA reads as TGTGCCAGCAGCCAAAGCCAGCGGGAAAATGAGCAGTTCTTC. Translation: CASSQSQRENEQFF.

This sequence joins TRBV7-2 and TRBJ2-3; D unclear. This CDR3 has 12 residues. Germline V CDR1 and CDR2: SGHTA, FQGNSA. V lost 5 bases, J lost 2 bases, and 5 bases lay in between. The CDR3 nucleotides read TGTGCCAGCAGCGAGGCCACAGATACGCAGTATTTT. Translating it yields CASSEATDTQYF.

This clone was seen more than once but under ten times. Different DNA sequences within this sample yield the same CDR3. V gene TRBV18 combines with J gene TRBJ2-7; D not resolved. The germline gives CDR1 KGHSH, CDR2 LQKENI. The CDR3 contains 13 residues. Trimming left V 0 bases short and J 0 bases short, with 3 bases between. Written as DNA, the CDR3 is TGTGCCAGCTCACCACCGAGCTCCTACGAGCAGTACTTC. This sequence encodes CASSPPSSYEQYF.